This T cell receptor (beta chain) was documented in a study of identical twins. There are a few counts of this clonotype. Per germline, CDR1 SEHNR and CDR2 FQNEAQ (reference sequence). CDR3 length: 15 amino acids. V lost 5 bases, J lost 10 bases, and 20 bases lay in between. TCRdb reanalysed the 5' RACE reads using MiXCR and keeps one entry per CDR3 protein. The data contain about 790,000 distinct CDR3 sequences, around a sixth of them seen just once; the ten biggest clones take up around 13%. The same data also went into a second study, on T cells expressing NK-cell markers.

This TCR came from a woman aged 18-35 years in good health. The chain uses TRBV7-9 and TRBJ1-4, with TRBD1 as a possible D gene (5 bases). Sequenced material: PBMCs. CDR3 sequence (DNA): TGTGCCAGCAGCCCCGATGGGGGGAAAGTTGGAAAACTGTTTTTT. Its protein is CASSPDGGKVGKLFF.